This T cell receptor beta chain was identified during a study of T-cell reconstitution after alpha-beta-depleted transplantation in children. Unique molecular identifiers tagged the TCRbeta library. TCRdb redid the calling of the PCR reads with MiXCR, one entry per CDR3 protein. The sample lists fewer than 200,000 distinct CDR3 sequences; approximately 7% were seen once. This sequence originates from a human donor who donated a stem cell graft to a child with Wiskott-Aldrich syndrome. Material: PBMCs from the stem cell graft donor, obtained from the stem cell graft.

CDR3 coding DNA: TGTGCCAGCAGTGAAGAGGAGACAGACACCGGGGAGCTGTTTTTT. Protein sequence: CASSEEETDTGELFF. The chain joins TRBV6-1 to TRBJ2-2; D perhaps matches TRBD1 (5 bases). Deletions cut 1 base from V and 3 bases from J, with 9 bases between. The CDR3 is 15 amino acids. From germline, CDR1 is MNHNS and CDR2 SASEGT.